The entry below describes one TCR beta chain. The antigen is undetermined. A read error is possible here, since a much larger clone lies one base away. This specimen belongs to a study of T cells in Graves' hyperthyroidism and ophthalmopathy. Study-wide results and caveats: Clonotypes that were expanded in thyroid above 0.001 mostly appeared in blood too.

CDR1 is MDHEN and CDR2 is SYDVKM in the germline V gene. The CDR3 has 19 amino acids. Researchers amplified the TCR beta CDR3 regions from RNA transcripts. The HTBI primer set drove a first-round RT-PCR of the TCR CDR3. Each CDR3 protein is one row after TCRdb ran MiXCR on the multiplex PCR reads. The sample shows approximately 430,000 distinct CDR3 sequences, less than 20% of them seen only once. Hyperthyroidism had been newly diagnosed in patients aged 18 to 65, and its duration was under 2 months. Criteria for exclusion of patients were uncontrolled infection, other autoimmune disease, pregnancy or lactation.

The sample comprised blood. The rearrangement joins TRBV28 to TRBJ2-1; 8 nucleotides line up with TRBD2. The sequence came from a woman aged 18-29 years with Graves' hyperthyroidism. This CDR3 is CASGFPPSGRVRMLDEQFF. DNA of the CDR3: TGTGCCAGCGGTTTCCCCCCCTCCGGGAGGGTCAGGATGCTTGATGAGCAGTTCTTC.